This note documents a single T cell receptor (beta chain) sequence. The RNA, roughly 0.5 to 1 ug, was put through reverse transcription using random hexamers. The authors amplified TCR beta CDR3 across 54 Vbeta and 13 Jbeta using immunoSEQ multiplex PCR. MiXCR was run by TCRdb on the immunoSEQ multiplex PCR reads, yielding one entry per CDR3 protein. This table has approximately 190,000 distinct CDR3 sequences, 85% to 95% appearing once. CD8+ and CD4+ T cells taken from blood had their TCR beta sequenced. Healthy donors, matched for age and sex, constituted the control group. The TEMRA cells underwent FACS enrichment, while the CD8+ and CD4+ T cells underwent negative isolation. The source of the sample is a study of CD8 T cells in Susac syndrome. After removal of 3 bases from V and 2 bases from J, the junction contained 3 bases not matched to a gene. The V gene's germline CDR1 is LGHDT and CDR2 YNNKEL (reference sequence). This CDR3 spans 14 amino acids.

The rearrangement links TRBV3-1 to TRBJ2-5; TRBD2 matches at 7 bases. The sequence came from a human donor in good health. The sample comprised CD4+ T cells from PBMCs. The chain's CDR3 is CASSQGLSQETQYF. The CDR3 DNA reads as TGTGCCAGCAGCCAGGGACTAAGTCAAGAGACCCAGTACTTC.